This T cell receptor beta chain was profiled in a study of blood T cell repertoires in COVID-19. Germline V lookup: CDR1 ENHRY, CDR2 SYGVKD. Trimming pared 4 bases from V and 2 bases from J, leaving 12 bases between. CDR3 length: 14 amino acids. Original processing methods: Reference gene primers were amplified, and this amplification served to estimate nucleated cell counts. Here immunoSEQ multiplex PCR was the method, and the copy in TCRdb shows in-frame clones only, minus some. V, J and clone size reflect that table, while D and trimming were determined from the DNA. This repertoire shows about 14,000 clones, around 89% found once; its top ten account for around 21%. This clone was observed a few times.

The genes are TRBV10-3 and TRBJ2-7; the D gene is possibly TRBD2 (6 bases). The sample comprised peripheral blood. The source is a human donor with active COVID-19. The donor label of this sample is uncertain. The CDR3 nucleotides are TGTGCCATCAGTGCGGACGGGGGAACCTACGAGCAGTACTTC. This translates into CAISADGGTYEQYF.